This is a list of T cell receptor beta chains from one sample in a study of memory CD8 T cells in hepatitis C reinfection. Method: immunoSEQ multiplex PCR; TCRdb's copy keeps in-frame clones and lacks some. The sample holds 45,000 to 50,000 clones; approximately 92% are singletons and the top ten take around 0.7%. Material: naive CD8+ T cells sorted from blood. The source is a man aged 18-30 years with hepatitis C virus infection. The CDR3 runs from the conserved cysteine through the conserved F or W. The order of the fields is J gene, clone size, D gene, V gene, CDR3 protein, CDR3 DNA. The D gene is left open where the match is weak. Clone sizes are given selectively: once, few, many, or a class where the clone is expanded.

J gene: TRBJ1-5
clone size: -
D gene: TRBD1
V gene: TRBV19
CDR3 protein: CASTIPARGNNQPQHF
CDR3 DNA: TGTGCCAGTACCATCCCCGCCAGGGGGAACAATCAGCCCCAGCATTTT

J gene: TRBJ2-2
clone size: -
D gene: TRBD1
V gene: TRBV11-2
CDR3 protein: CASTNEQGIGTGELFF
CDR3 DNA: TGTGCCAGCACCAATGAACAGGGGATAGGCACCGGGGAGCTGTTTTTT

J gene: TRBJ1-2
clone size: -
D gene: TRBD1
V gene: TRBV6-6
CDR3 protein: CASSNPGGGGAYGYTF
CDR3 DNA: TGTGCCAGCAGTAACCCAGGGGGTGGGGGCGCTTATGGCTACACCTTC

J gene: TRBJ2-3
clone size: -
D gene: -
V gene: TRBV15
CDR3 protein: CATSRVTTDTDTQYF
CDR3 DNA: TGTGCCACCAGCAGAGTTACTACCGACACAGATACGCAGTATTTT

J gene: TRBJ2-5
clone size: once
D gene: -
V gene: TRBV9
CDR3 protein: CASSPGVEETQYF
CDR3 DNA: TGTGCCAGCTCCCCCGGTGTCGAGGAGACCCAGTACTTC

J gene: TRBJ2-1
clone size: -
D gene: TRBD2
V gene: TRBV27
CDR3 protein: CASSSTSGGPTYNEQFF
CDR3 DNA: TGTGCCAGCAGTTCCACTAGCGGGGGGCCTACTTACAATGAGCAGTTCTTC

J gene: TRBJ2-2
clone size: -
D gene: -
V gene: TRBV6-5
CDR3 protein: CASRKQTGELFF
CDR3 DNA: TGTGCCAGCAGAAAACAGACCGGGGAGCTGTTTTTT

J gene: TRBJ2-1
clone size: -
D gene: TRBD1
V gene: TRBV2
CDR3 protein: CASSDRGPLNEQFF
CDR3 DNA: TGTGCCAGCAGTGACAGGGGGCCCCTCAATGAGCAGTTCTTC

J gene: TRBJ2-1
clone size: once
D gene: TRBD1
V gene: TRBV10-3
CDR3 protein: CAISDRDSPYNEQFF
CDR3 DNA: TGTGCCATCAGTGACCGGGACAGCCCCTACAATGAGCAGTTCTTC

J gene: TRBJ2-3
clone size: -
D gene: -
V gene: TRBV7-9
CDR3 protein: CASSLALATDTQYF
CDR3 DNA: TGTGCCAGCAGCTTAGCGCTGGCAACAGATACGCAGTATTTT

J gene: TRBJ2-1
clone size: -
D gene: -
V gene: TRBV5-1
CDR3 protein: CASSSDNRVAYNEQFF
CDR3 DNA: TGCGCCAGCAGCTCGGACAACAGGGTAGCTTACAATGAGCAGTTCTTC

J gene: TRBJ1-5
clone size: -
D gene: -
V gene: TRBV27
CDR3 protein: CASSLTSPNQPQHF
CDR3 DNA: TGTGCCAGCAGTCTTACAAGTCCGAATCAGCCCCAGCATTTT

J gene: TRBJ2-5
clone size: -
D gene: TRBD2
V gene: TRBV4-3
CDR3 protein: CASSPWISGGGETQYF
CDR3 DNA: TGCGCCAGCAGCCCCTGGATTAGCGGGGGAGGAGAGACCCAGTACTTC

J gene: TRBJ2-1
clone size: -
D gene: -
V gene: TRBV4-1
CDR3 protein: CASSQEQRVGTGRSYNEQFF
CDR3 DNA: TGCGCCAGCAGCCAAGAGCAAAGGGTCGGAACAGGCCGTTCCTACAATGAGCAGTTCTTC

J gene: TRBJ2-3
clone size: -
D gene: TRBD2
V gene: TRBV9
CDR3 protein: CASSAGTSGDTQYF
CDR3 DNA: TGTGCCAGCAGCGCTGGGACTAGCGGCGATACGCAGTATTTT

J gene: TRBJ2-7
clone size: once
D gene: -
V gene: TRBV28
CDR3 protein: CASSFGSDSSYEQYF
CDR3 DNA: TGTGCCAGCAGTTTTGGCTCCGACTCCTCCTACGAGCAGTACTTC

J gene: TRBJ2-5
clone size: -
D gene: TRBD1
V gene: TRBV18
CDR3 protein: CASSPTPGQGSAHWEQYF
CDR3 DNA: TGTGCCAGCTCCCCAACTCCGGGACAGGGTAGTGCCCACTGGGAGCAGTACTTC

J gene: TRBJ2-3
clone size: -
D gene: TRBD2
V gene: TRBV7-8
CDR3 protein: CASSLARGGKTDTQYF
CDR3 DNA: TGTGCCAGCAGCTTAGCTCGGGGGGGCAAGACAGATACGCAGTATTTT

J gene: TRBJ2-1
clone size: -
D gene: TRBD1
V gene: TRBV11-2
CDR3 protein: CASSPENRGPYNEQFF
CDR3 DNA: TGTGCCAGCAGCCCCGAGAACAGGGGGCCCTACAATGAGCAGTTCTTC

J gene: TRBJ2-2
clone size: -
D gene: -
V gene: TRBV29-1
CDR3 protein: CSVERTGELFF
CDR3 DNA: TGCAGCGTTGAGCGAACCGGGGAGCTGTTTTTT

J gene: TRBJ2-5
clone size: -
D gene: TRBD2
V gene: TRBV9
CDR3 protein: CASSVDPSGGEETQYF
CDR3 DNA: TGTGCCAGCAGCGTAGACCCTAGCGGGGGGGAAGAGACCCAGTACTTC

J gene: TRBJ1-1
clone size: -
D gene: TRBD1
V gene: TRBV5-5
CDR3 protein: CASTSGQGRMNTEAFF
CDR3 DNA: TGTGCCAGCACCTCAGGACAGGGCCGTATGAACACTGAAGCTTTCTTT

J gene: TRBJ2-1
clone size: -
D gene: -
V gene: TRBV4-3
CDR3 protein: CASSQSQGWEQFF
CDR3 DNA: TGCGCCAGCAGCCAATCACAGGGTTGGGAGCAGTTCTTC

J gene: TRBJ2-7
clone size: -
D gene: TRBD2
V gene: TRBV5-4
CDR3 protein: CASSLISGATHEQYF
CDR3 DNA: TGTGCCAGCAGCTTGATTAGCGGGGCAACCCACGAGCAGTACTTC

J gene: TRBJ2-2
clone size: -
D gene: TRBD2
V gene: TRBV7-8
CDR3 protein: CASSSAEGVAGKEWNTGELFF
CDR3 DNA: TGTGCCAGCAGCTCCGCGGAAGGGGTAGCGGGGAAGGAATGGAACACCGGGGAGCTGTTTTTT

J gene: TRBJ1-2
clone size: -
D gene: TRBD1
V gene: TRBV7-8
CDR3 protein: CASSFWTGEDGYTF
CDR3 DNA: TGTGCCAGCAGCTTTTGGACAGGGGAGGATGGCTACACCTTC

J gene: TRBJ2-5
clone size: -
D gene: -
V gene: TRBV9
CDR3 protein: CASSVVSPETQYF
CDR3 DNA: TGTGCCAGCAGCGTAGTTAGTCCAGAGACCCAGTACTTC

J gene: TRBJ2-3
clone size: -
D gene: -
V gene: TRBV27
CDR3 protein: CASNPSDTDTQYF
CDR3 DNA: TGTGCCAGCAACCCGAGCGACACAGATACGCAGTATTTT

J gene: TRBJ2-1
clone size: -
D gene: TRBD2
V gene: TRBV5-1
CDR3 protein: CASSLGTSGGLNEQFF
CDR3 DNA: TGCGCCAGCAGCTTGGGGACTAGCGGGGGCCTAAACGAGCAGTTCTTC

J gene: TRBJ2-3
clone size: -
D gene: -
V gene: TRBV27
CDR3 protein: CASSFLGTASTDTQYF
CDR3 DNA: TGTGCCAGCAGTTTCCTAGGGACTGCGAGCACAGATACGCAGTATTTT

J gene: TRBJ2-7
clone size: once
D gene: -
V gene: TRBV7-6
CDR3 protein: CASSSEAGPTYEQYF
CDR3 DNA: TGTGCCAGCAGCTCAGAAGCGGGCCCTACCTACGAGCAGTACTTC

J gene: TRBJ2-5
clone size: -
D gene: TRBD2
V gene: TRBV4-1
CDR3 protein: CASSQVSSGQETQYF
CDR3 DNA: TGCGCCAGCAGCCAAGTTTCTAGCGGTCAAGAGACCCAGTACTTC

J gene: TRBJ2-1
clone size: -
D gene: -
V gene: TRBV2
CDR3 protein: CARMLPGALPNNEQFF
CDR3 DNA: TGTGCCAGAATGTTGCCAGGGGCCCTACCGAACAATGAGCAGTTCTTC

J gene: TRBJ1-1
clone size: -
D gene: -
V gene: TRBV4-3
CDR3 protein: CASSQAGQPLEAFF
CDR3 DNA: TGCGCCAGCAGCCAAGCAGGACAGCCCTTGGAAGCTTTCTTT

J gene: TRBJ2-5
clone size: -
D gene: -
V gene: TRBV6-6
CDR3 protein: CASSYSRPGQETQYF
CDR3 DNA: TGTGCCAGCAGTTACTCCCGACCGGGCCAAGAGACCCAGTACTTC

J gene: TRBJ2-6
clone size: -
D gene: -
V gene: TRBV5-4
CDR3 protein: CASSVRGSGANVLTF
CDR3 DNA: TGTGCCAGCAGCGTAAGGGGGAGTGGGGCCAACGTCCTGACTTTC

J gene: TRBJ1-1
clone size: once
D gene: -
V gene: TRBV5-1
CDR3 protein: CASSPQLVGQFNTEAFF
CDR3 DNA: TGCGCCAGCAGCCCCCAACTAGTCGGGCAGTTCAACACTGAAGCTTTCTTT

J gene: TRBJ2-1
clone size: once
D gene: -
V gene: TRBV6-6
CDR3 protein: CASSFSGLYNEQFF
CDR3 DNA: TGTGCCAGCAGTTTTTCTGGACTGTACAATGAGCAGTTCTTC

J gene: TRBJ2-7
clone size: -
D gene: -
V gene: TRBV27
CDR3 protein: CASSFPTGEQYF
CDR3 DNA: TGTGCCAGCAGTTTCCCCACGGGCGAGCAGTACTTC

J gene: TRBJ2-7
clone size: -
D gene: TRBD2
V gene: TRBV9
CDR3 protein: CASSVGTSGRYEQYF
CDR3 DNA: TGTGCCAGCAGCGTAGGCACTAGCGGGAGGTACGAGCAGTACTTC

J gene: TRBJ2-1
clone size: once
D gene: TRBD2
V gene: TRBV4-1
CDR3 protein: CASSSQSSGPYNEQFF
CDR3 DNA: TGCGCCAGCAGCTCCCAATCTAGCGGGCCATACAATGAGCAGTTCTTC

J gene: TRBJ1-2
clone size: -
D gene: TRBD1
V gene: TRBV7-8
CDR3 protein: CASSPGTGRYGYTF
CDR3 DNA: TGTGCCAGCAGCCCTGGGACAGGTCGTTATGGCTACACCTTC

J gene: TRBJ2-7
clone size: -
D gene: TRBD2
V gene: TRBV5-3
CDR3 protein: CARVNWGEGTYEQYF
CDR3 DNA: TGTGCCAGAGTAAATTGGGGGGAGGGGACCTACGAGCAGTACTTC

J gene: TRBJ2-3
clone size: -
D gene: TRBD2
V gene: TRBV7-8
CDR3 protein: CASSLVVAGGTDTQYF
CDR3 DNA: TGTGCCAGCAGCTTAGTAGTAGCGGGAGGAACAGATACGCAGTATTTT

J gene: TRBJ1-5
clone size: -
D gene: -
V gene: TRBV5-6
CDR3 protein: CASSLGTQDSNQPQHF
CDR3 DNA: TGTGCCAGCAGCTTGGGGACTCAGGATAGCAATCAGCCCCAGCATTTT

J gene: TRBJ1-6
clone size: -
D gene: -
V gene: TRBV27
CDR3 protein: CASSPPGTLSPLHF
CDR3 DNA: TGTGCCAGCAGTCCTCCCGGGACTCTTTCACCCCTCCACTTT

J gene: TRBJ2-3
clone size: -
D gene: -
V gene: TRBV5-4
CDR3 protein: CASSLELGSAPDAQYF
CDR3 DNA: TGTGCCAGCAGCTTGGAGCTAGGGAGTGCCCCAGATGCGCAGTATTTT

J gene: TRBJ2-1
clone size: once
D gene: -
V gene: TRBV6-4
CDR3 protein: CASSDFQGKGEQFF
CDR3 DNA: TGTGCCAGCAGTGACTTTCAGGGGAAGGGTGAGCAGTTCTTC